In this sample, the clone carrying this T cell receptor (beta chain) turned up many times. The antigen remains undetermined. This entry is derived from a study of T cells after yellow fever vaccination. Study as a whole: Fractions of low cell number were prepared using SMART-Seq v4 Ultra Low Input. Study conclusions and caveats: Booster sampling recovered most clones from primary vaccination (around 97% CD4, around 88% CD8). Only a minor proportion of clonotypes was detected across both CD4 and CD8 compartments.

CDR1 and CDR2 (germline): MGHRA, YSYEKL. The CDR3 is 15 amino acids. V lost 1 base, J lost 5 bases, and 15 bases lay in between. Generation of TCR cDNA used 5'RACE template switching (which added a universal primer site and UMIs). TCRdb independently ran MiXCR on the 5' RACE reads; one entry per CDR3 protein. The sample carries 150,000 to 200,000 distinct CDR3 sequences, 5.5% to 8% recorded once. The source is a young man who received the YFV17D yellow fever vaccine. This sample comprised CD4+ T cells sorted from PBMCs, obtained on the day of the first yellow fever vaccination. This chain uses TRBV4-1 with TRBJ2-7; perhaps TRBD1 as D (5 bases). CDR3 protein: CASSQVGQGMDEQYF. Here the CDR3 DNA reads TGCGCCAGCAGCCAAGTCGGGCAGGGTATGGACGAGCAGTACTTC.